A single sample is the source of the 17 T cell receptor beta chains below, sequenced in a study of CD8+ T cells in alopecia areata. Treatment noted: oral pan-JAK inhibitor, 5-10 mg twice daily. Reverse transcribed after extraction, RNA yielded cDNA as the sequencing template. TCRdb keeps only in-frame clones here, not all; method: immunoSEQ multiplex PCR. The data contain under 250,000 clones, about 50% of them singletons. This specimen was CD4+ T cells sorted from blood, taken at week 4, from a patient treated with tofacitinib. The receptors were gathered from a human donor with alopecia areata.

This clone was found a few times. The rearrangement links TRBV11-2 to TRBJ1-4, with D hard to call. The germline V and J ends were trimmed by 2 bases and 8 bases, with 9 bases remaining between them. The CDR3 consists of 13 residues. Looked up from germline, CDR1 is SGHAT and CDR2 is FQNNGV. This chain's CDR3 is CASSLRQGEKLFF. CDR3 DNA sequence: TGTGCCAGCAGCTTACGACAAGGGGAAAAACTGTTTTTT.

J is TRBJ2-5 and V is TRBV14; D might be TRBD1 (6 bases). From germline, CDR1 is SGHDN and CDR2 FVKESK. CDR3 length equals 14 residues. V lost 4 bases and J lost 5, with 14 bases in between. The CDR3 protein is CASSPGQITETQYF. CDR3 in DNA: TGTGCCAGCAGCCCCGGACAGATTACGGAGACCCAGTACTTC.

This clone was observed a handful of times. The chain employs TRBV25-1 and TRBJ1-5; possibly TRBD1 for D (5 bases). Per the germline V gene, CDR1 is MGHDK and CDR2 is SYGVNS. Trimming shortened V by 3 bases and J by 4 bases, and 13 bases separated the two germline ends. The CDR3 runs 15 residues. Written as DNA, the CDR3 is TGTGCCAGCAGTGAGGGCCCAGGGTCAAATCAGCCCCAGCATTTT. Translated, it gives CASSEGPGSNQPQHF.

The J gene is TRBJ1-6, the V gene TRBV30; D not certain. This CDR3 comprises 13 residues. V lost 1 base to trimming and J lost 7 bases, with 8 bases between them. Germline CDR1 GTSNPN, CDR2 SVGIG (reference sequence). The CDR3 protein is CAWSGQNNSPLHF. The CDR3 DNA reads TGTGCCTGGAGTGGACAAAACAATTCACCCCTCCACTTT.

This chain connects TRBV10-3 to TRBJ1-2, with D uncertain. The CDR3 is 12 residues long. Germline CDR1 reads ENHRY; CDR2 reads SYGVKD. V was cut by 7 bases and J by 3 bases, with 9 bases left in between. CDR3 coding DNA: TGTGCCATCATGGCGGAGGACTATGGCTACACCTTC. Translated: CAIMAEDYGYTF.

The chain carries TRBV29-1 and TRBJ1-5; 7 nucleotides align to TRBD1. CDR1 and CDR2 (germline): SQVTM, ANQGSEA. The ends lost 4 bases at V and 4 bases at J; junction bases unmatched: 7. There are 14 residues in the CDR3. The CDR3 protein is CSVVGTEANQPQHF. The CDR3 region has the DNA TGCAGCGTTGTGGGGACAGAAGCGAATCAGCCCCAGCATTTT.

V usage is TRBV5-1 and J usage is TRBJ2-5; D unclear. This CDR3 comprises 15 residues. Trimming removed 0 bases at V and 0 bases at J, with 9 bases between. CDR1 SGHRS and CDR2 YFSETQ come from the germline V gene. CDR3 protein: CASSLDAWYQETQYF. CDR3 nucleotides: TGCGCCAGCAGCTTGGACGCATGGTACCAAGAGACCCAGTACTTC. Together with reference TRBV5-1 and TRBJ2-5, the CDR3 gives the full variable domain: KAGVTQTPRYLIKTRGQQVTLSCSPISGHRSVSWYQQTPGQGLQFLFEYFSETQRNKGNFPGRFSGRQFSNSRSEMNVSTLELGDSALYLCASSLDAWYQETQYFGPGTRLLVL.

This clone has just a few counts. V gene TRBV5-1 combines with J gene TRBJ2-1; 9 bases map to TRBD1. Trimming cost V 2 bases and J 3 bases; bases outside gene matches: 3. CDR3 length: 15 residues. Germline CDR1 is SGHRS and CDR2 is YFSETQ. CDR3 nucleotides: TGCGCCAGCAGCTTCACAGGGGGCGACTACAATGAGCAGTTCTTC. This gives the protein CASSFTGGDYNEQFF.

This clone was seen only a few times. V and J are TRBV19 and TRBJ2-6; D remains ambiguous. Germline assignment: CDR1 LNHDA and CDR2 SQIVND (reference sequence). The CDR3 has 15 residues. The germline V and J ends were trimmed by 2 bases and 0 bases, with 5 bases remaining between them. The CDR3 region has the DNA TGTGCCAGTAGTATACTCCGCTCTGGGGCCAACGTCCTGACTTTC. Translating gives CASSILRSGANVLTF.

The J gene is TRBJ2-2, the V gene TRBV5-1; possibly TRBD1 or TRBD2 for D (6 bases each). The V gene lost 4 bases and the J gene lost 3 bases, with 16 bases spanning the gap. CDR1 and CDR2 from the germline V gene are SGHRS and YFSETQ. This CDR3 comprises 16 residues. CDR3 nucleotide sequence: TGCGCCAGCAGCCCCTCGAGGGGGGCAGACACCGGGGAGCTGTTTTTT. It is translated as CASSPSRGADTGELFF.

This clone showed up just once. The V call is TRBV29-1, the J call TRBJ2-7, with D perhaps matching TRBD1 or TRBD2 (6 bases each). There are 13 residues in the CDR3. CDR1 is SQVTM and CDR2 is ANQGSEA in the germline V gene. With 6 bases removed from V and 7 bases from J, the gap between germline ends came to 19 bases. CDR3 in DNA: TGCAGCGTCCAGGTGGGCAGGGGAGGTGAGCAGTACTTC. This translates into CSVQVGRGGEQYF.

The chain recombines TRBV18 with TRBJ2-5, with 9 bases fitting TRBD1. The CDR3 totals 15 residues. V lost 5 bases, J lost 5 bases, and 9 bases stayed unmatched. The germline V gene has CDR1 KGHSH and CDR2 LQKENI. The CDR3 spells CASSGTGGGSETQYF. Written as DNA, the CDR3 is TGTGCCAGCTCAGGCACAGGGGGCGGATCGGAGACCCAGTACTTC. The full variable domain, with the rest looked up from reference TRBV18 and TRBJ2-5, is NAGVMQNPRHLVRRRGQEARLRCSPMKGHSHVYWYRQLPEEGLKFMVYLQKENIIDESGMPKERFSAEFPKEGPSILRIQQVVRGDSAAYFCASSGTGGGSETQYFGPGTRLLVL.

The V call is TRBV30, the J call TRBJ2-1; the match to TRBD2 covers 8 bases. J lost 0 bases, V lost 1 base, and 2 bases had no gene match. Germline assignment: CDR1 GTSNPN and CDR2 SVGIG (reference sequence). This CDR3 region has 15 residues. In DNA, the CDR3 is TGTGCCTGGAGTGGACTAGCGCGCTCCTACAATGAGCAGTTCTTC. Encoded protein: CAWSGLARSYNEQFF. Filled out from reference TRBV30 and TRBJ2-1, the complete variable domain reads SQTIHQWPATLVQPVGSPLSLECTVEGTSNPNLYWYRQAAGRGLQLLFYSVGIGQISSEVPQNLSASRPQDRQFILSSKKLLLSDSGFYLCAWSGLARSYNEQFFGPGTRLTVL.

This CDR3 reads CASKETGPLETQYF. CDR3 DNA: TGTGCCAGCAAGGAAACTGGGCCCCTGGAGACCCAGTACTTC. The V call is TRBV5-6, the J call TRBJ2-5; no definite D call. This CDR3 comprises 14 residues. The germline CDR1 and CDR2 sequences are SGHDT and YYEEEE. Trimming left V 6 bases short and J 5 bases short, with 17 bases between.

CDR3 sequence (DNA): TGTGCCAGCAGTTTAGGCATGAACACTGAAGCTTTCTTT. It specifies CASSLGMNTEAFF. This chain joins TRBV27 and TRBJ1-1, with D uncertain. The CDR3 is 13 residues long. Germline loops: CDR1 MNHEY, CDR2 SMNVEV (reference sequence). Trimming removed 2 bases from V and 0 bases from J, with 4 bases in between.

The V call is TRBV7-2, the J call TRBJ2-5; no clear D. Trimming pared 2 bases from V and 3 bases from J, leaving 7 bases between. Germline-derived CDR1 and CDR2 are SGHTA and FQGNSA. This CDR3 contains 13 residues. CDR3 region: CASSLFAEETQYF. The DNA for the CDR3 is TGTGCCAGCAGCTTATTTGCGGAAGAGACCCAGTACTTC.

V is TRBV4-3 and J is TRBJ1-5; no clear D. Per germline, CDR1 LGHNA and CDR2 YSLEER. This CDR3 is 14 amino acids long. Deletions cut 0 bases from V and 7 bases from J, with 10 bases between. The CDR3 here is CASSQDLMGQPQHF. The CDR3 DNA reads as TGCGCCAGCAGCCAAGACTTAATGGGCCAGCCCCAGCATTTT.